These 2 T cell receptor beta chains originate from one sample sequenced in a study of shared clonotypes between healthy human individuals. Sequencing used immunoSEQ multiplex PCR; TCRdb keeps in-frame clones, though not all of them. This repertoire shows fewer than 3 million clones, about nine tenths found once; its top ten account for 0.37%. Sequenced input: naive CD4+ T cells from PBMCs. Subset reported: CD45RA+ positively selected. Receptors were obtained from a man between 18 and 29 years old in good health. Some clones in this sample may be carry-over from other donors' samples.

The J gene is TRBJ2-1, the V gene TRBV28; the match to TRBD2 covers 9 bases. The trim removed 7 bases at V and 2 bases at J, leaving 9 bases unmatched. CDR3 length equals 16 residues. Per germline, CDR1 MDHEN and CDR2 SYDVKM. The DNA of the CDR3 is TGTGCCAGCACCATAGCGGGGGCTGGGGCCTACAATGAGCAGTTCTTC. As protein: CASTIAGAGAYNEQFF.

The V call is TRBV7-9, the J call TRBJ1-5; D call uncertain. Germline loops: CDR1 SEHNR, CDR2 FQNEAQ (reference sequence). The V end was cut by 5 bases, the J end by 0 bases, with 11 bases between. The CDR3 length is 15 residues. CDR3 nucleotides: TGTGCCAGCAGCCCGGGAGAATATAGCAATCAGCCCCAGCATTTT. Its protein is CASSPGEYSNQPQHF.